The rows below give T cell receptor beta chains drawn from one sample of a study of T cell responses to AZD1222 COVID-19 vaccine. The repertoire was sequenced with immunoSEQ multiplex PCR; TCRdb's copy has only in-frame clones and lacks some. The sample holds approximately 150,000 clones; roughly 90% are singletons and the top ten take 4.3%. The starting material was peripheral blood, obtained 28 days after the second AZD1222 dose. The source of these receptors is an adult who received the AZD1222 COVID-19 vaccine. The CDR3 runs from the conserved cysteine through the conserved F or W. D genes are given only for firm matches. The size entry is marked missing in some rows and otherwise reads once, few, many or a size class.

V	D	size	J	length	DNA	CDR3
TRBV12-5	.	.	TRBJ2-1	11	TGTGCTAGTGGTTTGAGTAATGAGCAGTTCTTC	CASGLSNEQFF
TRBV27	.	.	TRBJ1-1	17	TGTGCCAGCACCCAGTTCGGCAGGGGTGGGATGAACACTGAAGCTTTCTTT	CASTQFGRGGMNTEAFF
TRBV2	.	once	TRBJ2-7	11	TGTGCCAGCAGTCAGTCCTACGAGCAGTACTTC	CASSQSYEQYF
TRBV6-1	.	.	TRBJ1-5	14	TGTGCCAGCAGTGAAGTAGGGGCGCATCAGCCCCAGCATTTT	CASSEVGAHQPQHF
TRBV30	.	.	TRBJ1-5	13	TGTGCCTGGGCCCGGACGGATAATCAGCCCCAGCATTTT	CAWARTDNQPQHF
TRBV18	.	.	TRBJ1-5	15	TGTGCCAGCTCACCAGGGGGGAATAGCAATCAGCCCCAGCATTTT	CASSPGGNSNQPQHF
TRBV5-4	.	.	TRBJ1-2	11	TGTGCCAGCAGCTTATGGTATGGCTACACCTTC	CASSLWYGYTF
TRBV9	.	.	TRBJ1-1	18	TGTGCCAGCAGCGTAGCTATGGGGACCGGGCCGGGTTGGACTGAAGCTTTCTTT	CASSVAMGTGPGWTEAFF
TRBV7-2	.	.	TRBJ2-1	13	TGTGCCAGCCGTCCCGCGGGTCCCGATGAGCAGTTCTTC	CASRPAGPDEQFF
TRBV7-2	.	few	TRBJ1-6	18	TGTGCCAGCAACCCTCTGGGGTGGGGGCCATCCTATAATTCACCCCTCCACTTT	CASNPLGWGPSYNSPLHF
TRBV3-1/TRBV3-2	.	.	TRBJ1-5	15	TGTGCCAGCAGCCAAAAGTGGGACGGTAATCAGCCCCAGCATTTT	CASSQKWDGNQPQHF
TRBV7-8	.	.	TRBJ1-1	15	TGTGCCAGCAGCTTAGTCGACACGATGAACACTGAAGCTTTCTTT	CASSLVDTMNTEAFF
TRBV6-1	.	.	TRBJ1-1	13	TGTGCCAGCAGTTTGAGCCCGAAGACTGAAGCTTTCTTT	CASSLSPKTEAFF
TRBV7-9	.	few	TRBJ1-2	11	TGTGCCAGCAGCTTAGCCTTCGGCTACACCTTC	CASSLAFGYTF
TRBV7-8	.	.	TRBJ1-2	14	TGTGCCAGCAGCCCCTCCCCCTATAACTATGGCTACACCTTC	CASSPSPYNYGYTF
TRBV11-3	.	.	TRBJ1-1	13	TGTGCCAGCAGCTTCACTCGAACGTCCGGAGCTTTCTTT	CASSFTRTSGAFF
TRBV9	.	once	TRBJ1-5	13	TGTGCCAGCAGCAGGGAGGGACGGCAGCCCCAGCATTTT	CASSREGRQPQHF
TRBV14	.	.	TRBJ1-2	16	TGTGCCAGCAGCCAAGATGTCGCAGGAAATAACTATGGCTACACCTTC	CASSQDVAGNNYGYTF
TRBV5-6	TRBD1	.	TRBJ2-7	15	TGTGCCAGCAGCTTGGAGGGACAGGGTCAAAACGAGCAGTACTTC	CASSLEGQGQNEQYF
TRBV6-5	.	.	TRBJ1-6	13	TGTGCCAGCAGTTGGCAGGGTAATTCACCCCTCCACTTT	CASSWQGNSPLHF
TRBV20-1	.	.	TRBJ2-1	11	TGCAGTGCTAGTGCCGTAAATGAGCAGTTCTTC	CSASAVNEQFF
TRBV2	.	.	TRBJ1-5	17	TGTGCCAGCAGCGCCCCAAAAGACATTCGCACTGATCAGCCCCAGCATTTT	CASSAPKDIRTDQPQHF
TRBV5-1	.	.	TRBJ2-7	14	TGCGCCAGCAGCCCGGCCAACTCTCTCTACGAGCAGTACTTC	CASSPANSLYEQYF
TRBV7-9	.	.	TRBJ2-7	13	TGTGCCAGCAGCGAGGAGCCTGGCTACGAGCAGTACTTC	CASSEEPGYEQYF
TRBV30	.	.	TRBJ1-1	12	TGTGCCTGGAGTTACGGGAACACTGAAGCTTTCTTT	CAWSYGNTEAFF
TRBV19	.	.	TRBJ2-1	14	TGTGCCAGTAGTATAGATCCAGGGGACAATGAGCAGTTCTTC	CASSIDPGDNEQFF
TRBV6-5	.	.	TRBJ2-1	11	TGTGCCAGCAGTTACGAAGGTGAGCAGTTCTTC	CASSYEGEQFF
TRBV7-9	TRBD1	.	TRBJ1-2	14	TGTGCCAGCAGCATAGGGACAGGTCTCTATGGCTACACCTTC	CASSIGTGLYGYTF
TRBV5-1	TRBD1	.	TRBJ1-1	16	TGCGCCAGCAGCCCGGAGGGGGCCACGATGAACACTGAAGCTTTCTTT	CASSPEGATMNTEAFF
TRBV12-3/TRBV12-4	.	few	TRBJ1-2	13	TGTGCCAGCAGTTTAGGAGGGCCAAGTGGCTACACCTTC	CASSLGGPSGYTF
TRBV7-9	TRBD1	.	TRBJ1-5	15	TGTGCCAGCAGATCCGACAGGGGAGGCTATCAGCCCCAGCATTTT	CASRSDRGGYQPQHF
TRBV27	.	.	TRBJ2-5	12	TGTGCCAGCGGGCCAGGCCGAGAGACCCAGTACTTC	CASGPGRETQYF